This is a list of T cell receptor beta chains from one sample in a study of blood T cells in healthy people across ages. A single record per CDR3 protein comes from TCRdb applying MiXCR to the 5' RACE reads. The sample yields about 940,000 distinct CDR3 sequences, roughly 50% seen once. The sequencing input was blood. Receptors originate from a man aged 25-45 years in good health. Each CDR3 is given with its conserved first and last residue. D genes are given only for firm matches. Clone size is shown for a subset of rows, as once, few, many or a class of expanded clone.

TRBV7-9	NA	TRBJ2-3	14	NA	TGTGCCAGCAGCTTGGGAACTTCCCCAGATACGCAGTATTTT	CASSLGTSPDTQYF
TRBV20-1	NA	TRBJ2-7	15	NA	TGCAGTGCCCAGAATCCGGGACGGACAACCTACGAGCAGTACTTC	CSAQNPGRTTYEQYF
TRBV25-1	NA	TRBJ2-2	15	NA	TGTGCCAGCAGTGAATCGGACAGAGACACCGGGGAGCTGTTTTTT	CASSESDRDTGELFF
TRBV7-9	TRBD1	TRBJ2-1	18	NA	TGTGCCAGCAGCCCCAAGACAGGGGCTGGTATCTCCTACAATGAGCAGTTCTTC	CASSPKTGAGISYNEQFF
TRBV4-1	NA	TRBJ2-2	16	NA	TGCGCCAGCAGCCCAACCGGACGTCCCCCTCCCGGGGAGCTGTTTTTT	CASSPTGRPPPGELFF
TRBV7-3	NA	TRBJ1-1	13	NA	TGTGCCAGCAGCCATGCGGAAGGTACTGAAGCTTTCTTT	CASSHAEGTEAFF
TRBV3-1	TRBD1	TRBJ2-7	13	NA	TGTGCCAGTACAACAGGGGGTCGCAATGAGCAGTACTTC	CASTTGGRNEQYF
TRBV29-1	NA	TRBJ2-7	11	NA	TGCAGCGTGGTGAACTTGTACGAGCAGTACTTC	CSVVNLYEQYF
TRBV7-9	NA	TRBJ1-6	14	NA	TGTGCCAGCAGCCAGGACAGTGACAATTCACCCCTCCACTTT	CASSQDSDNSPLHF
TRBV5-1	TRBD2	TRBJ2-3	16	many	TGCGCCAGCAGCTCCGGGACTAGCGGGGACACAGATACGCAGTATTTT	CASSSGTSGDTDTQYF
TRBV10-3	NA	TRBJ2-7	12	few	TGTGCCATCAGTGACAGTTACTACGAGCAGTACTTC	CAISDSYYEQYF
TRBV4-1	NA	TRBJ2-2	14	NA	TGCGCCAGCAGCCCGGGACGGGTCACCGGGGAGCTGTTTTTT	CASSPGRVTGELFF
TRBV14	NA	TRBJ1-1	17	NA	TGTGCCAGCAGTCCACCACCGGGCCCGGGGACGAACACTGAAGCTTTCTTT	CASSPPPGPGTNTEAFF
TRBV25-1	NA	TRBJ2-5	12	once	TGTGCCAGCAGACAGGACCGGGAGACCCAGTACTTC	CASRQDRETQYF
TRBV5-1	TRBD2	TRBJ2-5	15	NA	TGCGCCAGCAGCTTGGTGCCTAGCGGGGTGGAGACCCAGTACTTC	CASSLVPSGVETQYF
TRBV12-5	NA	TRBJ2-7	11	NA	TGTGCTAGTGGTACAGGGCTCGGGCGGTACTTC	CASGTGLGRYF
TRBV29-1	NA	TRBJ2-1	14	many	TGCAGCGTTGAAATGGCAGGGATGTACGATGAGCAGTTCTTC	CSVEMAGMYDEQFF
TRBV10-3	TRBD1	TRBJ1-1	17	NA	TGTGCCATCAGTGAGGGGACCGGGACAGGCAGAGGCACTGAAGCTTTCTTT	CAISEGTGTGRGTEAFF
TRBV20-1	TRBD2	TRBJ2-5	16	NA	TGCAGTGCTAGTTCCCCACTTGGACTAGCGGGGGATACCCAGTACTTC	CSASSPLGLAGDTQYF
TRBV14	NA	TRBJ2-1	12	many	TGTGCCAGCAGCTTCCAGTATACTGAGCAGTTCTTC	CASSFQYTEQFF
TRBV25-1	NA	TRBJ2-6	16	NA	TGTGCCAGCAGTGTAGTTCGGGTCTCTGGGGCCAACGTCCTGACTTTC	CASSVVRVSGANVLTF
TRBV12-3/TRBV12-4	TRBD1	TRBJ1-6	18	NA	TGTGCCAGCAGTTCCGGGACAGGGGTTAGCTCCTATAATTCACCCCTCCACTTT	CASSSGTGVSSYNSPLHF
TRBV27	TRBD1	TRBJ2-3	16	NA	TGTGCCAGCAGTCTCAGATCAGGGGGCGCGAGAGATACGCAGTATTTT	CASSLRSGGARDTQYF
TRBV12-3/TRBV12-4	NA	TRBJ2-1	14	NA	TGTGCCAGCAGTTTAGTCAGCCGGTACAATGAGCAGTTCTTC	CASSLVSRYNEQFF
TRBV20-1	TRBD2	TRBJ2-3	17	NA	TGCAGTGCTGTAGGACTAGCGGGGGGGCCTAACACAGATACGCAGTATTTT	CSAVGLAGGPNTDTQYF
TRBV20-1	NA	TRBJ1-5	16	NA	TGCAGTGCTAGCAGGGAAGGACAGCGGAGCAATCAGCCCCAGCATTTT	CSASREGQRSNQPQHF
TRBV27	TRBD2	TRBJ2-7	16	NA	TGTGCCAGCAGATCAGCGGATAGCGGGGAGGGGTACGAGCAGTACTTC	CASRSADSGEGYEQYF
TRBV20-1	TRBD1	TRBJ2-5	15	NA	TGCAGTGCTAGAGGCCGGGACAGGGACCAAGAGACCCAGTACTTC	CSARGRDRDQETQYF
TRBV7-8	TRBD2	TRBJ2-3	15	few	TGTGCCAGCAGCTTTCTGCGGGGGACCACAGATACGCAGTATTTT	CASSFLRGTTDTQYF
TRBV5-6	TRBD1	TRBJ1-4	15	NA	TGTGCCAGCAGCTTCCGGACAGGGGTCAACGAAAAACTGTTTTTT	CASSFRTGVNEKLFF
TRBV5-1	TRBD1	TRBJ1-1	14	NA	TGTGCCAGCAGCTTACAGGGGGTGAACACTGAAGCTTTCTTT	CASSLQGVNTEAFF
TRBV7-9	NA	TRBJ2-7	15	few	TGTGCCAGCAGCTTAAGTTTTGGAAACTCCTACGAGCAGTACTTC	CASSLSFGNSYEQYF
TRBV6-2/TRBV6-3	TRBD2	TRBJ2-1	17	NA	TGTGCCAGCAAGGGGGGAGCGGGGGCCGATACCCACAATGAGCAGTTCTTC	CASKGGAGADTHNEQFF
TRBV7-2	NA	TRBJ2-2	15	NA	TGTGCCAGCAGCTTAGGTCTAGCCGACGTCGGGGAGCTGTTTTTT	CASSLGLADVGELFF
TRBV4-1	NA	TRBJ1-1	12	NA	TGCGCCAGCAGCCGAGGACGAAATGAAGCTTTCTTT	CASSRGRNEAFF
TRBV3-1	NA	TRBJ1-1	13	NA	TGTGCCAGCAGCCGCCTCCAGAACACTGAAGCTTTCTTT	CASSRLQNTEAFF
TRBV7-9	NA	TRBJ2-1	13	NA	TGTGCCAGCAGTTTGGACAGATACAGTGAGCAGTTCTTC	CASSLDRYSEQFF